This TCR beta chain is from a study of shared clonotypes between healthy human individuals. Germline loops: CDR1 KGHSH, CDR2 LQKENI. The length of the CDR3 is 14 residues. V lost 3 bases, J lost 7 bases, and 12 bases lay in between. Authors' processing steps: There were no quality scores in the junction-only immunoSEQ sequences, so filtering differed. The table came from immunoSEQ multiplex PCR; TCRdb's copy has only in-frame clones and leaves some out. That table gives V, J and clone size, and the DNA gave D and trimming. The sample carries approximately 500,000 clones, roughly 79% recorded once. This receptor was identified in a woman aged 40 to 50 in good health. Some clones in this sample may be carry-over from other donors' samples. Sample: PBMCs. The chain carries TRBV18 and TRBJ2-2; D remains ambiguous. In DNA, the CDR3 is TGTGCCAGCTCACCGGGAAGAGATAACGGGGAGCTGTTTTTT. Residues: CASSPGRDNGELFF.